This T cell receptor (beta chain) is from a study of blood T cell repertoires in COVID-19. On the study more broadly: Spain, Italy and the United States supplied samples that represented acute and convalescent COVID-19. Sample material is recorded as cDNA or gDNA derived from T cells, B-cell-depleted T cells, or PBMCs.

Only one count was recorded for this clone. V dropped 0 bases and J dropped 0; count of bases not matched to a gene: 6. This CDR3 has 16 amino acids. The germline CDR1 and CDR2 sequences are SGHRS and YFSETQ. Original processing notes: Reference gene primer amplification yielded estimated nucleated cell counts. Only in-frame clones appear in the TCRdb table, and some are missing; sequencing was by immunoSEQ multiplex PCR. The V and J calls and clone size were taken over from that table, and D and trimming were inferred from the DNA. The table shows 250,000 to 350,000 clones, with around 90% occurring only once.

This receptor was obtained from a man in his late teens or twenties with active or convalescent COVID-19. The V gene is TRBV5-1, the J gene TRBJ2-7; 7 bases fit TRBD2. The material sequenced was peripheral blood. The CDR3 region has the DNA TGCGCCAGCAGCTTGGTTCCTGGGACTAACTCCTACGAGCAGTACTTC. Translation: CASSLVPGTNSYEQYF.